The clone carrying this T cell receptor beta chain was counted at least ten times. Its target is unknown. This entry comes from a study of Graves' ophthalmopathy and Graves' hyperthyroidism. RNA transcripts were the template, and TCR beta CDR3 regions were amplified from them. The workflow started with a first-round RT-PCR run with HTBI primers and then moved on to a second-round multiplex PCR. MiXCR, applied by TCRdb to the multiplex PCR reads, yields one record per CDR3 protein. This table has 600,000 to 700,000 distinct CDR3 sequences, approximately 39% appearing once. Clinical symptoms, serum thyroxine, TRAb, thyroid ultrasound and orbital computed tomography were relied on for diagnosis. From fresh peripheral blood, roughly 9.3 ml in volume, the PBMCs were obtained. Study conclusions and caveats: Ophthalmopathy cases were distinguished from stable hyperthyroidism by a 13-signature model, reaching 85% to 90% sensitivity and approximately 81% specificity.

The clonotype comes from an adult man with Graves' ophthalmopathy. Material for sequencing was peripheral blood.

CDR3 coding DNA: TGTGCCACCAGTGACTCTCGACAGGGGAGCTCCTACGAGCAGTACTTC. Translated, it gives CATSDSRQGSSYEQYF. The V call is TRBV24-1, the J call TRBJ2-7, with TRBD1 identical over 8 bases. Looked up from germline, CDR1 is KGHDR and CDR2 is SFDVKD. The J segment lost 0 bases and the V segment lost 4 bases, leaving 7 bases of the junction unmatched. CDR3 length: 16 residues.